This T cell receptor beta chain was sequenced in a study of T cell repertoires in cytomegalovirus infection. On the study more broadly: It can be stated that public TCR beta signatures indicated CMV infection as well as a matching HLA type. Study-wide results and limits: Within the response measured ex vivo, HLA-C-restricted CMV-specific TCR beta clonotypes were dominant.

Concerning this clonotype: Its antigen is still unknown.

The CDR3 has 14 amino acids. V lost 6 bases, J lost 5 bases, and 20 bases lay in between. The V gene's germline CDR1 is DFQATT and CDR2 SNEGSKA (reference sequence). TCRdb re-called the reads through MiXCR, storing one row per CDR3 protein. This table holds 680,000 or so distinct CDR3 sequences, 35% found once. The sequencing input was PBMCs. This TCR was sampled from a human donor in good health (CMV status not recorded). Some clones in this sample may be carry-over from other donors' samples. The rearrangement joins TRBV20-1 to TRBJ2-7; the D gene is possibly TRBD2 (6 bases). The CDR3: CSARRGQETHEQYF. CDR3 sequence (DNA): TGCAGTGCGCGGAGGGGCCAGGAAACCCACGAGCAGTACTTC.